A single sample gave rise to the 14 T cell receptor beta chains below, sequenced in a study of T cells in Graves' hyperthyroidism and ophthalmopathy. Template material for amplifying TCR beta CDR3 regions consisted of RNA transcripts. First-round RT-PCR of the TCR CDR3 relied on the HTBI primer set. TCRdb reanalysed the multiplex PCR reads using MiXCR and keeps one entry per CDR3 protein. The table includes about 350,000 distinct CDR3 sequences, roughly 15% detected once. The source material was blood. The receptors here all came from a woman aged 55-70 years with Graves' ophthalmopathy.

This rearrangement joins TRBV4-1 to TRBJ1-5; D gene ambiguous. V was cut by 0 bases and J by 3 bases, with 9 bases left in between. The germline V gene has CDR1 MGHRA and CDR2 YSYEKL. This CDR3 is built from 15 residues. CDR3: CASSQDFRFNQPQHF. CDR3 in DNA: TGCGCCAGCAGCCAAGATTTCCGGTTCAATCAGCCCCAGCATTTT.

This rearrangement joins TRBV29-1 to TRBJ2-2; 8 bases map to TRBD2. The V and J ends lost 4 bases and 4 bases, in that order; junction bases with no gene match: 8. Germline V gene sequence: CDR1 SQVTM, CDR2 ANQGSEA. CDR3 length: 15 residues. This chain's CDR3 is CSVVFSSGSTGELFF. CDR3 DNA: TGCAGCGTTGTTTTCTCTAGCGGGTCCACCGGGGAGCTGTTTTTT.

At least ten counts were recorded for this clonotype. The chain uses TRBV30 and TRBJ2-7; 10 positions agree with TRBD2. Trimming removed 4 bases from V and 6 bases from J; junction bases left unmatched: 6. Germline V gene lookup returns CDR1 GTSNPN and CDR2 SVGIG (reference sequence). This CDR3 spans 13 amino acids. The CDR3 here is CAWTTLAGVEQYF. CDR3 nucleotides: TGTGCCTGGACCACTCTAGCGGGAGTCGAGCAGTACTTC.

The sample holds a few counts of this clonotype. The V gene is TRBV6-2 or TRBV6-3, the J gene TRBJ2-5; 10 bases fit TRBD1. The CDR3 has 11 residues. Germline assignment: CDR1 MNHEY and CDR2 SVGEGT. V lost 10 bases and J lost 13; bases outside the gene matches: 9. CDR3 sequence (DNA): TGTGCCACAAGAACCGGGACAGGGGTGTACTTC. This translates into CATRTGTGVYF.

A word on this clonotype: A much larger clone differs from this one at a single base, so this may be a read error. The gene calls are TRBV2 and TRBJ2-1; no clear D gene. Trimming took 2 bases from V and 8 from J, leaving 13 bases between them. This CDR3 spans 14 amino acids. From germline, CDR1 is SNHLY and CDR2 FYNNEI. The CDR3 DNA follows: TGTGCCAGCAGTGAACAGAGAGAGTCCCATGAGCAGTTCTTC. Its translation is CASSEQRESHEQFF.

V is TRBV27 and J is TRBJ2-3; TRBD2 agrees at 7 bases. Trimming cost V 6 bases and J 5 bases; bases outside gene matches: 8. The CDR3 consists of 14 residues. The germline CDR1 and CDR2 sequences are MNHEY and SMNVEV (reference sequence). This CDR3 is CASSSRLAGDTQYF. The CDR3 coding sequence is TGTGCCAGCAGCTCCAGGTTAGCGGGAGATACGCAGTATTTT.

At least ten counts were recorded for this clonotype. The chain has TRBV20-1 and TRBJ2-1; 10 positions match TRBD2. Germline trimming cut 3 bases from V and 4 bases from J; bases unmatched to any gene: 15. There are 18 residues in the CDR3. Germline-derived CDR1 and CDR2 are DFQATT and SNEGSKA (reference sequence). In DNA, the CDR3 is TGCAGTGCTAGTATTTCTGTTCGGAGACTAGCGGGTTACAATGAGCAGTTCTTC. Translated, it gives CSASISVRRLAGYNEQFF.

Ten or more counts support this clonotype. The V and J genes are TRBV18 and TRBJ2-7; TRBD1 is a possible D gene (6 bases). From germline, CDR1 is KGHSH and CDR2 LQKENI. V was pared by 6 bases and J by 7 bases, with 16 bases between. The CDR3 is made up of 13 amino acids. In DNA form, the CDR3 reads TGTGCCAGCTCCGGAGCACAGGGTGGGGAGCAGTACTTC. As protein: CASSGAQGGEQYF.

The chain uses TRBV2 and TRBJ2-3; D unclear. The CDR3 runs to 14 residues. The V gene's germline CDR1 is SNHLY and CDR2 FYNNEI. Between the trimmed V and J ends, which lost 3 bases and 6 bases, there was a span of 13 bases. CDR3 residues: CASSEGSPDDTQYF. The CDR3 DNA is TGTGCCAGCAGTGAGGGTAGTCCTGACGATACGCAGTATTTT.

Many counts were recorded for this clonotype. The genes are TRBV2 and TRBJ2-2; tentative D call: TRBD2 (5 bases). V lost 2 bases, J lost 6 bases, and 7 bases lay in between. CDR3 length equals 13 residues. Germline V gene lookup returns CDR1 SNHLY and CDR2 FYNNEI. CDR3 region: CASSELAAGELFF. In DNA form, the CDR3 reads TGTGCCAGCAGTGAACTAGCTGCCGGGGAGCTGTTTTTT.

This clonotype was picked up a small number of times. The chain joins TRBV5-6 to TRBJ2-4, with 12 bases aligning to TRBD2. The J segment lost 1 base and the V segment lost 2 bases, leaving 7 bases of the junction unmatched. Germline V gives CDR1 SGHDT, CDR2 YYEEEE. The CDR3 consists of 18 residues. Here the CDR3 DNA reads TGTGCCAGCAGCTTTATGACTAGCGGGAGCGGGGCCAAAAACATTCAGTACTTC. It yields the protein CASSFMTSGSGAKNIQYF.

This clonotype was observed many times. The rearrangement links TRBV11-2 to TRBJ2-3; TRBD2 might be the D (5 bases). The CDR3 spans 16 residues. With 3 bases removed from V and 0 bases from J, the gap between germline ends came to 13 bases. Germline loops: CDR1 SGHAT, CDR2 FQNNGV. The CDR3 DNA reads TGTGCCAGCAGCTTGAGGCGCAGCGGAAGCACAGATACGCAGTATTTT. Translation gives CASSLRRSGSTDTQYF.

This clonotype has just a few counts. This chain joins TRBV4-1 and TRBJ1-5; the D gene is possibly TRBD1 (5 bases). Germline values: CDR1 MGHRA, CDR2 YSYEKL. This CDR3 is 15 amino acids long. With 3 bases removed from V and 3 bases from J, the gap between germline ends came to 12 bases. The CDR3 loop reads CASSHHRSINQPQHF. CDR3 in DNA: TGCGCCAGCAGCCACCACAGGTCTATCAATCAGCCCCAGCATTTT.

Ten or more counts support this clonotype. The V gene is TRBV5-1, the J gene TRBJ2-7; the match to TRBD1 covers 8 bases. Trimming at V came to 4 bases and at J to 5 bases, leaving 14 bases not matched to a gene. Germline CDR1 reads SGHRS; CDR2 reads YFSETQ. The CDR3 extends over 16 amino acids. The CDR3 protein is CASSLTTGASFNEQYF. The CDR3 DNA reads TGCGCCAGCAGCCTGACGACAGGGGCGAGCTTCAACGAGCAGTACTTC.